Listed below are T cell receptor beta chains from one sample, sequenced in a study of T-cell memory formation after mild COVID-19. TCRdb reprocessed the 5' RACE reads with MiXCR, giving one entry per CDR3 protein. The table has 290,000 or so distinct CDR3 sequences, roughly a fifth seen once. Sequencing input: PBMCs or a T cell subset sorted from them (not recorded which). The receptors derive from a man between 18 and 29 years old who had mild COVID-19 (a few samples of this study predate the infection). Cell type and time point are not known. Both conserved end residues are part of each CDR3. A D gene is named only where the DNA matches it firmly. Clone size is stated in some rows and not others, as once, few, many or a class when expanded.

CASSPGGDDSPLHF TGTGCCAGCTCACCGGGGGGTGACGATTCACCCCTCCACTTT TRBV18 NA NA TRBJ1-6
CASSPGWGTPYNEQFF TGTGCCAGCAGCCCCGGGTGGGGGACGCCCTACAATGAGCAGTTCTTC TRBV4-2 NA many TRBJ2-1
CASSLGRRNEQFF TGTGCCAGCAGCTTGGGGAGGCGGAATGAGCAGTTCTTC TRBV5-6 NA many TRBJ2-1
CASSQENYRYTEAFF TGTGCCAGCAGCCAAGAAAACTACAGATACACTGAAGCTTTCTTT TRBV3-1 NA many TRBJ1-1
CASSGARLRGATGELFF TGTGCCAGCAGCGGCGCCCGTTTGCGGGGCGCTACCGGGGAGCTGTTTTTT TRBV7-8 NA NA TRBJ2-2
CASSQVSGGAYNEQFF TGTGCCAGCAGCCAGGTCAGCGGGGGGGCCTACAATGAGCAGTTCTTC TRBV4-2 TRBD2 few TRBJ2-1
CASSSRTSGAYEQYF TGTGCCAGCAGCTCCCGGACTAGCGGGGCCTACGAGCAGTACTTC TRBV7-2 TRBD2 few TRBJ2-7
CASSLVPASMLNTGELFF TGTGCCAGCAGCTTAGTCCCCGCTAGCATGTTGAACACCGGGGAGCTGTTTTTT TRBV7-8 NA few TRBJ2-2
CAISDSNQPQHF TGTGCCATCAGTGATAGCAATCAGCCCCAGCATTTT TRBV10-3 NA many TRBJ1-5
CASSVGDGNTIYF TGTGCCAGCAGCGTAGGGGATGGAAACACCATATATTTT TRBV9 NA NA TRBJ1-3
CASSLGDPVMNTEAFF TGTGCCAGCAGCTTAGGTGATCCAGTTATGAACACTGAAGCTTTCTTT TRBV7-9 NA many TRBJ1-1
CASSLAEFQPQHF TGTGCCAGCAGCTTAGCTGAGTTTCAGCCCCAGCATTTT TRBV7-9 NA NA TRBJ1-5
CASSVMSTEAFF TGTGCCAGCAGCGTCATGAGCACTGAAGCTTTCTTT TRBV7-8 NA NA TRBJ1-1
CASSLVVGTQYF TGTGCCAGCAGCTTAGTCGTAGGGACCCAGTACTTC TRBV7-2 NA NA TRBJ2-5
CAISESMTEGAFF TGTGCCATCAGTGAGTCGATGACAGAAGGAGCTTTCTTT TRBV10-3 NA NA TRBJ1-1
CASTRTQGAVETQYF TGTGCCAGCACCCGAACCCAGGGGGCGGTGGAGACCCAGTACTTC TRBV6-5 TRBD1 NA TRBJ2-5
CSARSMDPSNQPQHF TGCAGTGCTAGAAGTATGGACCCTAGCAATCAGCCCCAGCATTTT TRBV20-1 NA few TRBJ1-5
CATSDRSFEQFF TGTGCCACCAGTGATCGTTCCTTTGAGCAGTTCTTC TRBV24-1 NA NA TRBJ2-1
CASMGGASGNTIYF TGCGCCAGCATGGGGGGGGCCTCTGGAAACACCATATATTTT TRBV4-1 NA NA TRBJ1-3
CASSLVPGQGAQGQPQHF TGTGCCAGCAGTTTAGTCCCGGGACAGGGGGCGCAGGGTCAGCCCCAGCATTTT TRBV28 TRBD1 NA TRBJ1-5
CASSYRGGEPNQPQHF TGTGCCAGCAGCTATAGGGGGGGCGAGCCTAATCAGCCCCAGCATTTT TRBV7-9 NA NA TRBJ1-5
CASSAHREAHTEAFF TGTGCCAGCAGTGCTCACCGGGAGGCCCACACTGAAGCTTTCTTT TRBV7-9 NA NA TRBJ1-1
CASSQRGPSTDTQYF TGTGCCAGCAGCCAAAGGGGCCCAAGCACAGATACGCAGTATTTT TRBV4-2 NA few TRBJ2-3
CASSPSAARVEQFF TGTGCCAGCAGCCCGTCCGCCGCCCGGGTGGAGCAGTTCTTC TRBV7-2 NA few TRBJ2-1
CASSLAPRRDLNTEAFF TGTGCCAGCAGCTTAGCGCCGAGGCGAGACTTGAACACTGAAGCTTTCTTT TRBV7-8 NA NA TRBJ1-1
CATSDFSWDRDYNEQFF TGTGCCACCAGTGATTTCTCCTGGGACAGGGATTACAATGAGCAGTTCTTC TRBV24-1 TRBD1 NA TRBJ2-1
CSGQGIGTEAFF TGCAGCGGGCAGGGGATCGGCACTGAAGCTTTCTTT TRBV29-1 NA NA TRBJ1-1
CASNRAVRGETQYF TGTGCCAGCAATCGAGCGGTTAGGGGGGAGACCCAGTACTTC TRBV7-2 NA NA TRBJ2-5
CASSLRVVGYGYTF TGTGCCAGCAGTTTAAGGGTAGTGGGCTATGGCTACACCTTC TRBV12-3/TRBV12-4 NA NA TRBJ1-2
CASTISGGGTGELFF TGTGCCAGCACCATTAGCGGGGGGGGAACCGGGGAGCTGTTTTTT TRBV6-5 TRBD2 NA TRBJ2-2
CASSSQKETQYF TGTGCCAGCAGCTCACAGAAAGAGACCCAGTACTTC TRBV7-2 NA many TRBJ2-5
CSARQELTSQETQYF TGCAGTGCTAGGCAAGAATTAACCTCCCAAGAGACCCAGTACTTC TRBV20-1 NA NA TRBJ2-5
CASTGRYEQYF TGTGCCAGCACAGGTCGGTACGAGCAGTACTTC TRBV28 NA NA TRBJ2-7
CASSPTRAYGYTF TGTGCCAGCAGCCCGACCCGGGCCTATGGCTACACCTTC TRBV11-2 NA NA TRBJ1-2
CSVKEGSAGYEQYF TGCAGTGTTAAGGAGGGATCGGCGGGATACGAGCAGTACTTC TRBV20-1 NA few TRBJ2-7
CSARTSGATDTQYF TGCAGTGCTCGGACTAGCGGGGCCACAGATACGCAGTATTTT TRBV20-1 TRBD2 NA TRBJ2-3
CAWRGAGLAYGYTF TGTGCCTGGAGAGGGGCGGGACTGGCATATGGCTACACCTTC TRBV30 NA NA TRBJ1-2
CSSSGRNEAFF TGCAGCTCCAGCGGACGGAATGAAGCTTTCTTT TRBV29-1 NA few TRBJ1-1
CASRYNRGNTEAFF TGTGCCAGCAGATATAACAGGGGGAACACTGAAGCTTTCTTT TRBV5-5 TRBD1 few TRBJ1-1
CASEFGGLTDTQYF TGTGCCAGCGAGTTTGGCGGGCTCACAGATACGCAGTATTTT TRBV28 NA few TRBJ2-3
CASSQVRGAAGGTDTQYF TGTGCCAGCAGCCAAGTTAGGGGTGCAGCGGGGGGAACAGATACGCAGTATTTT TRBV4-2 TRBD2 few TRBJ2-3
CAISPSTSGLDTQYF TGTGCCATCAGTCCGTCGACTAGCGGATTAGACACGCAGTATTTT TRBV10-3 TRBD2 few TRBJ2-3
CASSLDRTGNSPLHF TGTGCCAGCAGCTTAGATCGGACAGGGAACTCACCCCTCCACTTT TRBV11-2 TRBD1 few TRBJ1-6
CAISQTRGTQYF TGTGCCATCAGTCAGACGCGCGGGACCCAGTACTTC TRBV10-3 NA few TRBJ2-5
CASSPILTGTGELFF TGCGCCAGCAGCCCGATTTTAACGGGCACCGGGGAGCTGTTTTTT TRBV5-1 NA few TRBJ2-2
CASSGGPNNEQFF TGTGCCAGCAGCGGAGGACCGAACAATGAGCAGTTCTTC TRBV9 NA NA TRBJ2-1
CASSPRSTAGTDTQYF TGCGCCAGCAGCCCGAGGTCGACAGCCGGCACAGATACGCAGTATTTT TRBV5-1 NA few TRBJ2-3
CASDWSWSNQPQHF TGTGCCAGCGACTGGTCTTGGAGCAATCAGCCCCAGCATTTT TRBV7-2 NA NA TRBJ1-5
CASSPSGGAWETQYF TGCGCCAGCAGTCCTAGCGGGGGGGCCTGGGAGACCCAGTACTTC TRBV4-1 TRBD2 many TRBJ2-5
CASSWDGELFF TGCGCCAGCAGCTGGGACGGGGAGCTGTTTTTT TRBV5-1 NA few TRBJ2-2
CAWRRGGKNIQYF TGTGCCTGGAGGAGGGGAGGCAAAAACATTCAGTACTTC TRBV30 NA few TRBJ2-4
CASSLVVGYSYEQYF TGTGCCAGCAGCTTAGTTGTGGGGTACTCCTACGAGCAGTACTTC TRBV7-6 NA NA TRBJ2-7
CASSLSWMNEQFF TGTGCCAGCAGTTTATCCTGGATGAATGAGCAGTTCTTC TRBV6-2/TRBV6-3 NA NA TRBJ2-1
CASSFWTGGHEQYF TGTGCCAGCAGCTTCTGGACAGGGGGCCACGAGCAGTACTTC TRBV7-2 TRBD1 once TRBJ2-7
CASSLSGTDPYGYTF TGTGCCAGCAGCTTGTCTGGGACAGATCCATATGGCTACACCTTC TRBV7-2 TRBD1 NA TRBJ1-2
CAIRGPGQLTEQYF TGTGCCATCAGGGGTCCGGGACAGCTCACCGAGCAGTACTTC TRBV10-3 TRBD1 few TRBJ2-7
CAIRGRRTGGDGELFF TGTGCCATCAGGGGGCGAAGGACAGGGGGTGACGGGGAGCTGTTTTTT TRBV10-3 TRBD1 NA TRBJ2-2
CASSYSGGAIEQFF TGTGCCAGCTCATATAGCGGGGGGGCCATTGAGCAGTTCTTC TRBV18 TRBD2 NA TRBJ2-1
CASSQELEYGGQETQYF TGCGCCAGCAGCCAAGAGCTGGAGTACGGCGGACAAGAGACCCAGTACTTC TRBV4-3 NA once TRBJ2-5